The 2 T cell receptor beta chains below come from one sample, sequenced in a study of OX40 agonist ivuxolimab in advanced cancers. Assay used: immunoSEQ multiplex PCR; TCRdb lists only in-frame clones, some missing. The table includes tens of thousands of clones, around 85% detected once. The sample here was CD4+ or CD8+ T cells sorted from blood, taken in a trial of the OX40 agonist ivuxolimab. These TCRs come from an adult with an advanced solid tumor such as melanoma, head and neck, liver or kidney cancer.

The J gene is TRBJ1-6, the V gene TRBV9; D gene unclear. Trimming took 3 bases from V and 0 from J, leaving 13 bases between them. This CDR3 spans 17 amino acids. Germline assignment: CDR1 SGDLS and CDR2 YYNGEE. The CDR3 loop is CASSDKNTFSYNSPLHF. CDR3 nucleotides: TGTGCCAGCAGCGACAAAAACACGTTCTCCTATAATTCACCCCTCCACTTT.

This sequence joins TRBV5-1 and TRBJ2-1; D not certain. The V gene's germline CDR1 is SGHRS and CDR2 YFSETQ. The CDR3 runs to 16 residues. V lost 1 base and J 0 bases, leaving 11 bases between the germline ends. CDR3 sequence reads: CASSLNRPSSYNEQFF. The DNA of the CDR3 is TGCGCCAGCAGCTTGAATAGGCCAAGCTCCTACAATGAGCAGTTCTTC.